The clone carrying this TCR beta chain came up once. What it recognizes is unknown. TCRdb keeps only in-frame clones here, not all; method: immunoSEQ multiplex PCR. The table includes about 7,800 clones, roughly 90% detected once. CDR1 LGHNA and CDR2 YSLEER come from the germline V gene. V was clipped by 0 bases and J by 0 bases, with 9 bases between them. The CDR3 consists of 15 residues. The data originate from a study of neoadjuvant nivolumab and ipilimumab in lung cancer. The study, taken as a whole, reports: Pretherapy blood TCR richness correlated positively with resected tumor richness.

Sequencing used tumor tissue, obtained after neoadjuvant nivolumab, alone or with ipilimumab, at or shortly before surgery. The origin of this receptor is an adult with non-small cell lung cancer. Some clones in this sample may be carry-over from other donors' samples. The V and J genes are TRBV4-3 and TRBJ2-7; D gene ambiguous. The CDR3 DNA sequence: TGCGCCAGCAGCCAAGATCAAGGCTCCTCCTACGAGCAGTACTTC. Encoded protein: CASSQDQGSSYEQYF.